This entry lists 20 T cell receptor beta chains sequenced from one sample in a study of T cells in Graves' hyperthyroidism and ophthalmopathy. Authors of the study amplified TCR beta CDR3 regions from RNA transcripts. TCR CDR3 regions were first amplified by RT-PCR with HTBI primers. TCRdb re-analysed the multiplex PCR reads in MiXCR, keeping a single row per CDR3 protein. This sample has 220,000 or so distinct CDR3 sequences, with about 16% found just once. Sequenced material: blood. The origin of the receptors is a woman aged 18-29 years with Graves' ophthalmopathy.

In this sample, this clonotype turned up many times. The rearrangement uses TRBV20-1 and TRBJ2-6; TRBD1 matches at 10 bases. Germline V CDR1 and CDR2: DFQATT, SNEGSKA (reference sequence). J lost 4 bases, V lost 6 bases, and 15 bases had no gene match. The length of the CDR3 is 18 residues. The CDR3 bases are TGCAGTGCCACGGGGGGGCCGGGACAGGGGAGCGGGGCCAACGTCCTGACTTTC. This translates into CSATGGPGQGSGANVLTF.

This clonotype was recorded many times. The J gene is TRBJ2-3, the V gene TRBV7-3, with D perhaps matching TRBD2 (7 bases). Germline CDR1 is SGHTA and CDR2 is FQGTGA. Trimming removed 4 bases from V and 2 bases from J, with 19 bases in between. There are 17 residues in the CDR3. The chain's CDR3 is CASSSALGGGPTDTQYF. The CDR3 DNA reads as TGTGCCAGCAGCTCCGCGTTAGGGGGGGGGCCCACAGATACGCAGTATTTT.

This clonotype was detected many times. The chain recombines TRBV7-9 with TRBJ1-1, with D uncertain. V lost 8 bases and J 6 bases, leaving 16 bases between the germline ends. The CDR3 length is 13 residues. Germline V gene sequence: CDR1 SEHNR, CDR2 FQNEAQ (reference sequence). CDR3: CASQSGWKSEAFF. Here the CDR3 DNA reads TGTGCCAGCCAGAGTGGGTGGAAGTCTGAAGCTTTCTTT.

This clonotype was recorded many times. The rearrangement uses TRBV28 and TRBJ1-1; D unresolved. The V gene's germline CDR1 is MDHEN and CDR2 SYDVKM. V was clipped by 2 bases and J by 3 bases, with 13 bases between them. This CDR3 region has 15 residues. The CDR3 coding sequence is TGTGCCAGCAGTTTACGGGGAGAGGGCGACACTGAAGCTTTCTTT. Its translation: CASSLRGEGDTEAFF.

The chain carries TRBV10-2 and TRBJ2-5, with D possibly being TRBD1 (7 bases). CDR1 WSHSY and CDR2 SAAADI come from the germline V gene. V shed 6 bases and J shed 5 bases, with 19 bases lying between them. This CDR3 is 15 amino acids long. The CDR3 reads CASSKGRRGEETQYF. CDR3 nucleotide sequence: TGCGCCAGCAGCAAGGGACGCAGGGGGGAGGAGACCCAGTACTTC.

There are many counts of this clonotype. The rearrangement uses TRBV18 and TRBJ1-1, with TRBD1 as a possible D gene (5 bases). The V gene lost 3 bases and the J gene lost 10 bases, with 18 bases spanning the gap. Looked up from germline, CDR1 is KGHSH and CDR2 is LQKENI. The CDR3 consists of 14 residues. The CDR3 loop is CASSPGQGLIGAFF. The CDR3 DNA reads TGTGCCAGCTCACCCGGTCAGGGCCTAATCGGAGCTTTCTTT.

This clonotype was counted ten times or more. CDR3 sequence reads: CASRLKRTGTSGANVLTF. CDR3 sequence (DNA): TGTGCCAGCAGGTTAAAACGGACGGGAACCTCTGGGGCCAACGTCCTGACTTTC. V gene TRBV28 combines with J gene TRBJ2-6; weak D call: TRBD2 (5 bases). Trimming removed 6 bases from V and 0 bases from J, with 18 bases in between. Germline V gene data show CDR1 as MDHEN and CDR2 as SYDVKM. CDR3 length: 18 residues.

This clonotype was detected ten times or more. This chain joins TRBV19 and TRBJ1-6, with 7 bases matching TRBD1. V dropped 4 bases and J dropped 10; count of bases not matched to a gene: 7. The CDR3 loop spans 14 amino acids. Germline CDR1 and CDR2: LNHDA and SQIVND (reference sequence). The chain's CDR3 is CASSTRQGKSPLHF. CDR3 sequence (DNA): TGTGCCAGTAGTACACGACAGGGTAAATCACCCCTCCACTTT.

This clonotype was seen only once. The rearrangement links TRBV11-1 to TRBJ2-7, with 10 positions matching TRBD1. Germline V gene data show CDR1 as SGHAT and CDR2 as FQDESV (reference sequence). This CDR3 has 15 residues. V lost 2 bases, J lost 4 bases, and 5 bases stayed unmatched. As DNA, the CDR3 is TGTGCCAGCAGCTTACGGGACAGGGGTAATTACGAGCAGTACTTC. It translates to CASSLRDRGNYEQYF.

The sample holds many counts of this clonotype. The J gene is TRBJ2-2, the V gene TRBV27, with 11 bases that match TRBD1. CDR1 MNHEY and CDR2 SMNVEV come from the germline V gene (reference sequence). Unmatched junction bases numbered 2, after V lost 4 bases and J lost 4 bases. This CDR3 comprises 15 residues. CDR3 DNA sequence: TGTGCCAGCAGTTCCGGGACAGGGGGCACCGGGGAGCTGTTTTTT. It codes for CASSSGTGGTGELFF.

This chain links TRBV12-5 with TRBJ2-1; 11 bases agree with TRBD1. The CDR3 extends over 16 amino acids. Looked up from germline, CDR1 is LGHNT and CDR2 is FRNRAP. V lost 4 bases to trimming and J lost 2 bases; unmatched junction nucleotides: 4. CDR3 DNA: TGTGCTAGTGGTTCCGGGACAGGGGGACCCTACAATGAGCAGTTCTTC. Translation gives CASGSGTGGPYNEQFF.

This clonotype was seen at least ten times. V gene TRBV7-9 combines with J gene TRBJ2-2; maybe TRBD2 (5 bases). The CDR3 runs 17 residues. Germline CDR1 and CDR2: SEHNR and FQNEAQ (reference sequence). V was cut by 5 bases and J by 4 bases, with 20 bases left in between. Here the CDR3 DNA reads TGTGCCAGCAGCCCCCGTCCCCAGCGGTCTCCCACCGGGGAGCTGTTTTTT. Encoded protein: CASSPRPQRSPTGELFF.

There are many counts of this clonotype. The chain combines TRBV7-9 with TRBJ2-3; 16 nucleotides agree with TRBD2. The CDR3 spans 24 residues. The V gene end was trimmed by 5 bases and the J gene end by 3 bases; junction bases not matched to a gene: 26. The germline V gene encodes CDR1 SEHNR and CDR2 FQNEAQ (reference sequence). The DNA for the CDR3 is TGTGCCAGCAGCCGCAGTAGCCCCCCCGTGGGACTAGCGGGAGGGCCGGGACTAACAGATACGCAGTATTTT. It is translated as CASSRSSPPVGLAGGPGLTDTQYF.

The table lists this clonotype with many counts. CDR3 nucleotides: TGCGCCAGCAGCAGCGGGGACACCTACGAGCAGTACTTC. It yields the protein CASSSGDTYEQYF. This chain connects TRBV5-1 to TRBJ2-7, with a possible D match to TRBD2 (7 bases). Between the trimmed V and J ends, which lost 4 bases and 2 bases, there was a span of 10 bases. CDR3 length: 13 residues. Germline lookup yields CDR1 SGHRS and CDR2 YFSETQ.

This clonotype was picked up many times. The chain recombines TRBV7-9 with TRBJ2-1; 13 nucleotides agree with TRBD2. The CDR3 contains 15 residues. V lost 5 bases and J lost 9; bases outside the gene matches: 7. Germline V gives CDR1 SEHNR, CDR2 FQNEAQ (reference sequence). The CDR3: CASSPLAGGFSEQFF. CDR3 nucleotide sequence: TGTGCCAGCAGCCCACTAGCGGGGGGGTTCAGTGAGCAGTTCTTC.

In this sample, this clonotype turned up many times. The CDR3 DNA is TGTGCCAGCAGCCATGGACGGAGCAATGAGCAGTTCTTC. Encoded protein: CASSHGRSNEQFF. V usage is TRBV7-9 and J usage is TRBJ2-1; D gene uncertain. Germline V gene data show CDR1 as SEHNR and CDR2 as FQNEAQ (reference sequence). V shed 5 bases and J shed 6 bases, with 11 bases lying between them. CDR3 length: 13 residues. Supplemented by reference TRBV7-9 and TRBJ2-1, the full variable domain reads DTGVSQNPRHKITKRGQNVTFRCDPISEHNRLYWYRQTLGQGPEFLTYFQNEAQLEKSRLLSDRFSAERPKGSFSTLEIQRTEQGDSAMYLCASSHGRSNEQFFGPGTRLTVL.

This clonotype was observed at least ten times. The V gene is TRBV7-2, the J gene TRBJ2-3, with 10 bases fitting TRBD2. Trimming removed 2 bases from V and 4 bases from J; junction bases left unmatched: 3. The CDR3 extends over 15 amino acids. In germline, CDR1 is SGHTA, CDR2 FQGNSA. CDR3 sequence (DNA): TGTGCCAGCAGCTTACGGCTAGCGGGAGCAGATACGCAGTATTTT. Translated, it gives CASSLRLAGADTQYF.

This clonotype was seen a few times. The rearrangement uses TRBV3-1 and TRBJ1-1; TRBD1 aligns across 9 bases. The CDR3 loop spans 14 amino acids. V lost 4 bases, J lost 5 bases, and 5 bases stayed unmatched. CDR1 and CDR2 (germline): LGHDT, YNNKEL (reference sequence). The CDR3 reads CASSLKTGGTEAFF. The DNA of the CDR3 is TGTGCCAGCAGCCTCAAGACAGGGGGGACTGAAGCTTTCTTT.

The chain is built from TRBV6-5 and TRBJ2-7, with 10 bases identical to TRBD1. Per the germline V gene, CDR1 is MNHEY and CDR2 is SVGAGI. The CDR3 loop spans 16 amino acids. The V and J ends lost 2 bases and 4 bases, in that order; junction bases with no gene match: 8. The CDR3 protein is CASSYQGQGRFYEQYF. CDR3 DNA: TGTGCCAGCAGTTACCAGGGACAGGGGCGCTTTTACGAGCAGTACTTC.

The chain carries TRBV7-8 and TRBJ2-1; TRBD2 agrees at 7 bases. Germline V gene lookup returns CDR1 SGHVS and CDR2 FQNEAQ. The CDR3 totals 16 residues. Trimming took 0 bases from V and 4 from J; bases not matched to a gene: 6. Here the CDR3 reads CASSLARLAAYNEQFF. CDR3 in DNA: TGTGCCAGCAGCTTAGCGCGGCTAGCGGCTTACAATGAGCAGTTCTTC.